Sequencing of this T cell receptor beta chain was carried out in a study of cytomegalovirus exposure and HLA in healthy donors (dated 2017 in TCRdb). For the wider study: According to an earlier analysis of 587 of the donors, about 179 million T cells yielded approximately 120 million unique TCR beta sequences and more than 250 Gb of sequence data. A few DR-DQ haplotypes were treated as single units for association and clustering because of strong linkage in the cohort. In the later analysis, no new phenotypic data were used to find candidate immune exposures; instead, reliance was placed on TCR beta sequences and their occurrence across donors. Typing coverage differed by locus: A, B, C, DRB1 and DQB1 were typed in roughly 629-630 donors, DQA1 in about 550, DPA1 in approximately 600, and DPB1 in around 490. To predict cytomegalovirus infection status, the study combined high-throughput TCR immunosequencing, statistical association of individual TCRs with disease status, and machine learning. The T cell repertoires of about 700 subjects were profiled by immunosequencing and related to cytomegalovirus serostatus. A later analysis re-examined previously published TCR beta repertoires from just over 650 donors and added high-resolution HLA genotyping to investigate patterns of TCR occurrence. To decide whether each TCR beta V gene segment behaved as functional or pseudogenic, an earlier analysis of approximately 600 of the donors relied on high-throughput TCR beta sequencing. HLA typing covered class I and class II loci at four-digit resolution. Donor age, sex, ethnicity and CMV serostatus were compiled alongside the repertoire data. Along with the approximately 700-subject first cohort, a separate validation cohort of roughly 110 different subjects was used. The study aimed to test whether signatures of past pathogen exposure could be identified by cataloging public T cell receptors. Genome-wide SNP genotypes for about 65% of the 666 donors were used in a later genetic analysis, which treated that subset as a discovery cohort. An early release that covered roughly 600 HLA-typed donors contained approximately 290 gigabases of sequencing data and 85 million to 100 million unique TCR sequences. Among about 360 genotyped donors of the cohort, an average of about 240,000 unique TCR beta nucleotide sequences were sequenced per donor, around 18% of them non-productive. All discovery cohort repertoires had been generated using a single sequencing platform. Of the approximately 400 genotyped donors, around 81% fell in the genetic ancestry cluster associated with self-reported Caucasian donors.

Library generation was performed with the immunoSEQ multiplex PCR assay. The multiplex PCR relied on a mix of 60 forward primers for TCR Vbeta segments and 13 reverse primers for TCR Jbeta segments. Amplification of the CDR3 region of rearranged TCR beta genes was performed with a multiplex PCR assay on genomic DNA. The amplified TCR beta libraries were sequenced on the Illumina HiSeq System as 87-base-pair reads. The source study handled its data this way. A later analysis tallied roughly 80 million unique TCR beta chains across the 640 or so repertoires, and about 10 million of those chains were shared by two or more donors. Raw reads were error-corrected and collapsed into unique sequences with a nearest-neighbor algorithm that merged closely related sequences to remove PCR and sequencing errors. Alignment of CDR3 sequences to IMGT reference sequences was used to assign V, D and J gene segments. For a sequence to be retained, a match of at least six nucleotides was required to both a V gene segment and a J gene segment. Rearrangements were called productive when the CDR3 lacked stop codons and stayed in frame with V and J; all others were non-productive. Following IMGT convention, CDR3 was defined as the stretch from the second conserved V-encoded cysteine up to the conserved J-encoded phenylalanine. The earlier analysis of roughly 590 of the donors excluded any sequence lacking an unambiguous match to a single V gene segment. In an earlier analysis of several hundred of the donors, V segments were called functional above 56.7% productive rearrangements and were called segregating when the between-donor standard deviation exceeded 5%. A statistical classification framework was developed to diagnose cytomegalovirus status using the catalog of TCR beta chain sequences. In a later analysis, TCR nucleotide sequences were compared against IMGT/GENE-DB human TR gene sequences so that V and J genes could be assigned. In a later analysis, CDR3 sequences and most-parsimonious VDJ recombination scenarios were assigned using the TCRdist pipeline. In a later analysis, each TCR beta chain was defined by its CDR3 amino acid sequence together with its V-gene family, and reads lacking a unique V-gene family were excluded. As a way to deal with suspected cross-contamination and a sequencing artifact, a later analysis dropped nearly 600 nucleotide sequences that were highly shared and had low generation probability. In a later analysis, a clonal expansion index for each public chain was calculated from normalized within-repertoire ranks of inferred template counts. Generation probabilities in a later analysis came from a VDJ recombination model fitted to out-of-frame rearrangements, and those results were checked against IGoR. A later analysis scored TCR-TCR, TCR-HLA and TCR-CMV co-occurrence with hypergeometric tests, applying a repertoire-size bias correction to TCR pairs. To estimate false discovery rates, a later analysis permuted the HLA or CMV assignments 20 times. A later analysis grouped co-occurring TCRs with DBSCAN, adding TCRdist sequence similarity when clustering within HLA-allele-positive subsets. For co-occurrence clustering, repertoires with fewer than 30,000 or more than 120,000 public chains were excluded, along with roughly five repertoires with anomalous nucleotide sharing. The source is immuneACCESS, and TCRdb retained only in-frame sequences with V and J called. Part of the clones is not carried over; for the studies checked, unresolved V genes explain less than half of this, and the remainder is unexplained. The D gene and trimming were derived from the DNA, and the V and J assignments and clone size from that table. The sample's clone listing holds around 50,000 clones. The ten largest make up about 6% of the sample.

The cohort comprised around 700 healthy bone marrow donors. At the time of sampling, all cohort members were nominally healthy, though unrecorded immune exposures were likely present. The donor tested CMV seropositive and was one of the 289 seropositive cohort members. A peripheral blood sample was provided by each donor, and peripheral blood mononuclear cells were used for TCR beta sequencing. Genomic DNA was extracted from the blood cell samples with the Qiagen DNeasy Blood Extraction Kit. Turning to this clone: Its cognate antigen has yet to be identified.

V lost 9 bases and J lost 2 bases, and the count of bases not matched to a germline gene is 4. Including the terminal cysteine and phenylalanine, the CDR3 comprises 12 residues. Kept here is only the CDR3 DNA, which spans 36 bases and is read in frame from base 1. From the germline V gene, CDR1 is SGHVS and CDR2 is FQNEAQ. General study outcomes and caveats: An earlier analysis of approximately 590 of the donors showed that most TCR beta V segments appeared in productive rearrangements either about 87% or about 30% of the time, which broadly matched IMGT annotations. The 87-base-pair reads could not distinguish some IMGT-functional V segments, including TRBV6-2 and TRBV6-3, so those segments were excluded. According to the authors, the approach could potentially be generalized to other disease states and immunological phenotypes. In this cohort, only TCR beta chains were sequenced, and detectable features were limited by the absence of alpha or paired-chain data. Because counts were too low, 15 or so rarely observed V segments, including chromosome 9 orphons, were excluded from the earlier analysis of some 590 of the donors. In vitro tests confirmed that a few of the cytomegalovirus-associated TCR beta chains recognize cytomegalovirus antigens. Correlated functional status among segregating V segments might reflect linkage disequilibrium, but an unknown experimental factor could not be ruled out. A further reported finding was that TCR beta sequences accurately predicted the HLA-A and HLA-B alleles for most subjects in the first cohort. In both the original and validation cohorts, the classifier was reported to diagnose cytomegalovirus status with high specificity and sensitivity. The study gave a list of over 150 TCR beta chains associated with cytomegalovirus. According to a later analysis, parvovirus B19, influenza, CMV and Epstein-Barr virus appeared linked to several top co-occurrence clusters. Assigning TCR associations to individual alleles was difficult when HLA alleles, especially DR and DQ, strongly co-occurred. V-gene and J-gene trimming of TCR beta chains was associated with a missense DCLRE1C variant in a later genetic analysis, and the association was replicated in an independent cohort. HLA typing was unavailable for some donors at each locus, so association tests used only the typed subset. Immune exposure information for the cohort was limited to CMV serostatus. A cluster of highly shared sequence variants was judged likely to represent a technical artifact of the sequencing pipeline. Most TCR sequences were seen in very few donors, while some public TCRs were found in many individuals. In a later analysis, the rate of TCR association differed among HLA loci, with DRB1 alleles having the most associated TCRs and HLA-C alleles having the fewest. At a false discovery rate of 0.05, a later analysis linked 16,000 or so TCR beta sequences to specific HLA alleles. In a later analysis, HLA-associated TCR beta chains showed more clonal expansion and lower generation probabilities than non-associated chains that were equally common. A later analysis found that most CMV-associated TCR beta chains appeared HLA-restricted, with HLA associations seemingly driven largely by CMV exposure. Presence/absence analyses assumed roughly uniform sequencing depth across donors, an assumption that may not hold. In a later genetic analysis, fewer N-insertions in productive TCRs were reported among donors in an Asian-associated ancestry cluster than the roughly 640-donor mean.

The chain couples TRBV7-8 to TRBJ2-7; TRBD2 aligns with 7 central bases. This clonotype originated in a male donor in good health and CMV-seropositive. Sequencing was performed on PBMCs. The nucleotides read TGTGCCAGGAGCGGGGCTCCCTACGAGCAGTACTTC. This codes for CARSGAPYEQYF.